The entry below gives a single T cell receptor beta chain sequence along with its context. Its target is not known. The data belong to a study of cytomegalovirus exposure and HLA in healthy donors. General study points: It was approximately 150 TCR beta chains that were listed as cytomegalovirus-associated. Further analysis, carried out later, found HLA-associated TCR beta chains more clonally expanded than equally common other chains.

A multiplex PCR was run with 60 Vbeta primers and 13 Jbeta primers. Generated by immunoSEQ multiplex PCR, the TCRdb table keeps only in-frame clones and is missing some. Here the sample spans about 130,000 clones, over 70% being singletons. Germline assignment: CDR1 MDHEN and CDR2 SYDVKM. The CDR3 length is 15 residues. V lost 4 bases, J lost 0 bases, and 5 bases stayed unmatched. The source of this sequence is a man aged 40-50 years in good health and CMV-seropositive. The sample was PBMCs. The rearrangement links TRBV28 to TRBJ1-2; 7 bases are a match to TRBD1. The CDR3 DNA follows: TGTGCCAGCAGTTCGAGAGGGACAGCTAACTATGGCTACACCTTC. It specifies CASSSRGTANYGYTF.